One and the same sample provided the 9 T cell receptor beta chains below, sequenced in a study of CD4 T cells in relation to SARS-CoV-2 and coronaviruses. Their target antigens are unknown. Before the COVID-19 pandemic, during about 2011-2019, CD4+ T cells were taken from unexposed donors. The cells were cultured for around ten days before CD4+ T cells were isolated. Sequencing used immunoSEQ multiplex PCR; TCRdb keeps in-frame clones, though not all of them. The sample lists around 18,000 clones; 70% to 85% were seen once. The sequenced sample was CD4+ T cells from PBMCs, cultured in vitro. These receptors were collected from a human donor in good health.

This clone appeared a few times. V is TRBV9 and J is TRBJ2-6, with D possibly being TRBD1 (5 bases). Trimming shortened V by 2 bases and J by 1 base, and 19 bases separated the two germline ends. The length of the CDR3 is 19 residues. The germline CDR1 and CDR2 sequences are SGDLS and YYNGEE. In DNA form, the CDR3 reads TGTGCCAGCAGCGTTGGTCTTACGGACACCTTTTCTGGGGCCAACGTCCTGACTTTC. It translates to CASSVGLTDTFSGANVLTF.

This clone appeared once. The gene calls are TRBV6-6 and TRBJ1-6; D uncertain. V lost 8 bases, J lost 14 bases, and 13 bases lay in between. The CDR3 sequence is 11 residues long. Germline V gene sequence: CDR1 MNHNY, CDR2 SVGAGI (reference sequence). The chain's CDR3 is CASSSDATLHF. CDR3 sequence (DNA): TGTGCCAGCTCCTCTGATGCGACCCTCCACTTT.

The CDR3 DNA reads TGTGCCAGCAGCTTGGTATACACGGCTAGCACCCCAGATACGCAGTATTTT. It is translated as CASSLVYTASTPDTQYF. The rearrangement uses TRBV5-8 and TRBJ2-3, with D tentatively TRBD2 (5 bases). The CDR3 is 17 amino acids. The germline V gene has CDR1 SGHTS and CDR2 YDEGEE. V gave up 0 bases and J gave up 4 bases, with 18 bases separating them.

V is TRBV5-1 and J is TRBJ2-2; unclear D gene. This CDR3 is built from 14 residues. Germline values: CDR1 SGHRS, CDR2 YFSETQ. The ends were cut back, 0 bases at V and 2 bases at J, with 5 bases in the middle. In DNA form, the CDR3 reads TGCGCCAGCAGCTTGGTCCAAAACACCGGGGAGCTGTTTTTT. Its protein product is CASSLVQNTGELFF.

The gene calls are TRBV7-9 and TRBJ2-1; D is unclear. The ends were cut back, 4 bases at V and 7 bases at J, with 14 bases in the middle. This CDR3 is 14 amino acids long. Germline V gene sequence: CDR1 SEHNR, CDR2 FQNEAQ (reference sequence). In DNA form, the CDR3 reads TGTGCCAGCAGCTCGATGGCCCAAGGGAATGAGCAGTTCTTC. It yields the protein CASSSMAQGNEQFF.

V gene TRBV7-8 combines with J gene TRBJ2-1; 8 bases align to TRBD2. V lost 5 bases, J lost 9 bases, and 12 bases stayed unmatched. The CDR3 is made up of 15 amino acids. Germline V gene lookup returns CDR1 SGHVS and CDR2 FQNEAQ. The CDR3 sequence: CASSPAVAGKGEQFF. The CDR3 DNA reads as TGTGCCAGCAGCCCCGCCGTAGCGGGAAAGGGTGAGCAGTTCTTC.

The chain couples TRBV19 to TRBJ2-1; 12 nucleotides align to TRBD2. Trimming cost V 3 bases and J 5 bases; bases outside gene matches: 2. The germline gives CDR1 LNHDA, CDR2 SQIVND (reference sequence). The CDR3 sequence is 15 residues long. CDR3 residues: CASSILAGGNNEQFF. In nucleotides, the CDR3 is TGTGCCAGTAGTATTCTAGCGGGAGGGAACAATGAGCAGTTCTTC. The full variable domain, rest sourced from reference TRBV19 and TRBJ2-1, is DGGITQSPKYLFRKEGQNVTLSCEQNLNHDAMYWYRQDPGQGLRLIYYSQIVNDFQKGDIAEGYSVSREKKESFPLTVTSAQKNPTAFYLCASSILAGGNNEQFFGPGTRLTVL.

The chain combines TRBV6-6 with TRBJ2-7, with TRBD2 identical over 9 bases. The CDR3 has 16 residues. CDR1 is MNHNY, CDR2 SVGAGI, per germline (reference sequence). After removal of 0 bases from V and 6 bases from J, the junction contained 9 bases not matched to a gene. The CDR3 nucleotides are TGTGCCAGCAGTTACTCGAGTAGCGGGGGAGGCTCCGAGCAGTACTTC. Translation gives CASSYSSSGGGSEQYF.

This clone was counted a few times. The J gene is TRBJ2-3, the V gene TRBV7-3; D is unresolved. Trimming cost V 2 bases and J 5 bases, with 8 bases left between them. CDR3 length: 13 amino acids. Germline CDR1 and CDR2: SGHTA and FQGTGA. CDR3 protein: CASSLLSGDTQYF. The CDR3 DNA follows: TGTGCCAGCAGCTTATTGTCAGGAGATACGCAGTATTTT.